The rows below give T cell receptor beta chains drawn from one sample of a study of cytomegalovirus exposure and HLA in healthy donors. Here immunoSEQ multiplex PCR was the method, and the copy in TCRdb shows in-frame clones only, minus some. The data show some 210,000 clones, over 60% seen once. Source material: PBMCs. The source is a young woman in good health and CMV-seropositive. CDR3s include the opening cysteine and the closing phenylalanine or tryptophan. The D gene is left open where the match is weak. Some rows mark clone size as missing; the rest say once, few, many or name a class of expanded clone.

d_call j_call v_call clone_size cdr3_aa cdr3_nt
NA TRBJ1-5 TRBV7-2 once CASSRGAFSNQPQHF TGTGCCAGCAGCCGGGGAGCTTTTAGCAATCAGCCCCAGCATTTT
TRBD2 TRBJ2-3 TRBV7-8 once CASSPPGGAADTQYF TGTGCCAGCAGCCCCCCCGGGGGGGCTGCAGATACGCAGTATTTT
NA TRBJ1-6 TRBV5-8 NA CASSEPGLSNSPLHF TGTGCCAGCTCCGAACCGGGACTGAGTAATTCACCCCTCCACTTT
TRBD2 TRBJ2-3 TRBV7-2 NA CASSLRASAGVSDTQYF TGTGCCAGCAGCTTAAGGGCATCAGCGGGAGTATCAGATACGCAGTATTTT
TRBD1 TRBJ1-2 TRBV5-1 NA CASSLGTAYGYTF TGCGCCAGCAGTCTGGGGACAGCCTATGGCTACACCTTC
TRBD1 TRBJ2-2 TRBV4-2 few CASSHGTGGTGELFF TGTGCCAGCAGCCACGGGACAGGGGGTACCGGGGAGCTGTTTTTT
NA TRBJ1-1 TRBV6-5 few CASSYSWANTEAFF TGTGCCAGCAGTTACTCTTGGGCGAACACTGAAGCTTTCTTT
TRBD1 TRBJ2-7 TRBV30 NA CAWSVRTGGSYEQYF TGTGCCTGGAGTGTCCGGACAGGGGGTTCCTACGAGCAGTACTTC
TRBD1 TRBJ1-3 TRBV7-9 NA CASSLYGQGPGNTIYF TGTGCCAGCAGCTTATATGGACAGGGGCCTGGAAACACCATATATTTT
TRBD2 TRBJ2-3 TRBV11-1 NA CASSFSWREFTDTQYF TGTGCCAGCAGCTTTAGCTGGCGGGAGTTTACAGATACGCAGTATTTT
NA TRBJ2-4 TRBV27 NA CASSFGGALGNIQYF TGTGCCAGCAGTTTCGGAGGGGCGCTGGGAAACATTCAGTACTTC
NA TRBJ2-4 TRBV28 NA CASSWASSHIQYF TGTGCCAGCAGTTGGGCCTCGTCACACATTCAGTACTTC
TRBD1 TRBJ2-7 TRBV9 once CASSRTGGSTYEQYF TGTGCCAGCAGCAGAACAGGGGGCAGCACCTACGAGCAGTACTTC
TRBD1 TRBJ2-3 TRBV7-8 NA CASRNNRGDTQYF TGTGCCAGCAGGAATAACAGGGGAGATACGCAGTATTTT
TRBD1 TRBJ2-3 TRBV6-6 NA CASSMTGVGVDTQYF TGTGCCAGCAGTATGACAGGGGTCGGCGTAGATACGCAGTATTTT
NA TRBJ2-3 TRBV15 NA CATSRFSGDTQYF TGTGCCACCAGCCGCTTCAGTGGAGATACGCAGTATTTT